This section outlines one T cell receptor beta chain sequence together with its context. Its antigen is not known. The data were obtained in a study of shared clonotypes between healthy human individuals. Trimming took off 9 bases at V and 4 bases at J, with 12 bases between the two ends. Germline V lookup: CDR1 SNHLY, CDR2 FYNNEI. The CDR3 is made up of 12 amino acids. Study outcomes and limitations: In this cohort, only blood was sampled, and tissue repertoires likely differ. Compared with memory subsets, naive subsets generally had larger estimated richness.

Adults of Caucasian background living in Nashville, Tennessee made up all donors. The protocol was immunoSEQ multiplex PCR, while the TCRdb copy is restricted to in-frame clones and leaves out a portion. This repertoire shows 550,000 to 700,000 clones, 73% found once; its top ten account for more than 1.5%. Material for sequencing was memory CD4+ T cells sorted from blood. Subset: CD45RA-negative fraction. V gene TRBV2 combines with J gene TRBJ1-1; D is ambiguous. The TCR was taken from a woman under 40 in good health. The CDR3 nucleotides read TGTGCCAGTTCGAAGGATCTCACTGAAGCTTTCTTT. This sequence encodes CASSKDLTEAFF. Variable domain in full (rest from reference TRBV2 and TRBJ1-1): EPEVTQTPSHQVTQMGQEVILRCVPISNHLYFYWYRQILGQKVEFLVSFYNNEISEKSEIFDDQFSVERPDGSNFTLKIRSTKLEDSAMYFCASSKDLTEAFFGQGTRLTVV.